Shown below are 7 T cell receptor beta chains from a single sample sequenced in a study of blood T cell repertoires in COVID-19. Sequencing was performed with immunoSEQ multiplex PCR; in TCRdb, only in-frame clones are kept and a portion is missing. There are more than 200,000 clones in the sample; about 87% occur only once, and about 5.9% lies in the top ten. Sample: peripheral blood. These receptors were obtained from a woman in her 30s with COVID-19, enrolled during active disease.

V is TRBV24-1 and J is TRBJ2-3; D possibly corresponds to TRBD1 (6 bases). This CDR3 comprises 15 residues. The V end lost 3 bases, the J end lost 6 bases, and 15 bases lay between the germline ends. CDR1 is KGHDR, CDR2 SFDVKD, per germline. The CDR3: CATSDLQGTPDTQYF. CDR3 coding DNA: TGTGCCACCAGTGATCTACAGGGTACCCCCGATACGCAGTATTTT.

The genes are TRBV6-2 or TRBV6-3 and TRBJ1-2; 7 nucleotides align to TRBD1. Unmatched junction bases numbered 8, after V lost 2 bases and J lost 5 bases. Germline-derived CDR1 and CDR2 are MNHEY and SVGEGT. The CDR3 totals 15 residues. The CDR3 nucleotides are TGTGCCAGCAGTTACGGACAGGCGGAAAGATATGGCTACACCTTC. This gives the protein CASSYGQAERYGYTF.

This chain uses TRBV29-1 with TRBJ2-2; D uncertain. This CDR3 is 12 amino acids long. Deletions cut 4 bases from V and 1 base from J, with 4 bases between. Looked up from germline, CDR1 is SQVTM and CDR2 is ANQGSEA. CDR3 bases: TGCAGCGTTGTCCAGAACACCGGGGAGCTGTTTTTT. It yields the protein CSVVQNTGELFF.

V is TRBV21-1 and J is TRBJ1-2; the table's D call, TRBD1, has no DNA check behind it. TRBV21-1 is reported as a pseudogene. CDR3 length equals 13 residues. CDR3 region: CASSNPRDYGYTF. The CDR3 nucleotides read TGTGCCAGCAGCAATCCCAGGGACTATGGCTACACCTTC.

The chain couples TRBV29-1 to TRBJ2-1, with TRBD2 matching over 9 bases. The CDR3 totals 14 residues. With 5 bases clipped from V and 7 bases from J, the junction kept 9 bases outside the gene matches. CDR1 SQVTM and CDR2 ANQGSEA come from the germline V gene. CDR3 sequence reads: CSVRREGLRNEQFF. Here the CDR3 DNA reads TGCAGCGTTCGGCGGGAGGGCCTTAGAAATGAGCAGTTCTTC.

The rearrangement links TRBV27 to TRBJ1-4; D remains ambiguous. Germline V gene lookup returns CDR1 MNHEY and CDR2 SMNVEV (reference sequence). The V gene lost 0 bases and the J gene lost 8 bases, with 22 bases spanning the gap. There are 18 residues in the CDR3. CDR3 DNA sequence: TGTGCCAGCAGTTTATCGGCCAGTGGTGAGACTGAGAACGAAAAACTGTTTTTT. The encoded protein is CASSLSASGETENEKLFF.

The chain couples TRBV19 to TRBJ2-1, with 8 bases fitting TRBD2. CDR1 is LNHDA, CDR2 SQIVND, per germline (reference sequence). The ends lost 1 base at V and 5 bases at J; junction bases unmatched: 1. CDR3 length: 14 residues. The DNA for the CDR3 is TGTGCCAGTAGTATAGGCGGGGGGAACAATGAGCAGTTCTTC. Translating gives CASSIGGGNNEQFF.